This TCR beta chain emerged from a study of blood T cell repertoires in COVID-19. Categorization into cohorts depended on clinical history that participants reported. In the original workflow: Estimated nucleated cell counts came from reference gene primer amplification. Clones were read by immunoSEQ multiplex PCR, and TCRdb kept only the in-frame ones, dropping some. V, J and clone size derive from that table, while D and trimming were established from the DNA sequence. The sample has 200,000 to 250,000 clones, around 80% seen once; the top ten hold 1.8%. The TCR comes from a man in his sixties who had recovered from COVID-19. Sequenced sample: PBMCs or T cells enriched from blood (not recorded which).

The CDR3 nucleotides read TGTGCCAGTAGTATTAGAGGGAATAGCAATCAGCCCCAGCATTTT. It yields the protein CASSIRGNSNQPQHF. The chain uses TRBV19 and TRBJ1-5; D not certain. CDR1 and CDR2 (germline): LNHDA, SQIVND (reference sequence). The CDR3 is 15 residues long. V lost 3 bases and J lost 0, with 9 bases in between.